Following are 6 T cell receptor beta chains from one sample sequenced in a study of blood T cell repertoires in COVID-19 (dated by TCRdb to the early 2020s). The method was the immunoSEQ multiplex PCR assay. TCRdb provides this immuneACCESS table in a form limited to in-frame rearrangements. Some clones are lacking; in checked studies, under half of them reflect an unresolved V gene, and why the rest are absent is not known. This sample comprises about 210,000 clones, around 92% of them detected only once. The ten most abundant clones make up roughly 1.2% of the sample. Sample: peripheral blood. The origin of the receptors is a man under 40 with acute or convalescent COVID-19.

The genes are TRBV7-2 and TRBJ2-1, with TRBD1 as a possible D gene (5 bases). Trimming removed 3 bases from V and 4 bases from J, with 13 bases in between. Germline V gives CDR1 SGHTA, CDR2 FQGNSA. The CDR3 extends over 15 amino acids. The CDR3 loop reads CASSLDNEPYNEQFF. DNA for the CDR3: TGTGCCAGCAGCTTGGACAACGAACCATACAATGAGCAGTTCTTC. The full variable domain, completed using reference TRBV7-2 and TRBJ2-1, is GAGVSQSPSNKVTEKGKDVELRCDPISGHTALYWYRQSLGQGLEFLIYFQGNSAPDKSGLPSDRFSAERTGGSVSTLTIQRTQQEDSAVYLCASSLDNEPYNEQFFGPGTRLTVL.

The chain employs TRBV20-1 and TRBJ1-2; D uncertain. The CDR3 contains 14 residues. V lost 3 bases, J lost 6 bases, and 17 bases lay in between. Germline loops: CDR1 DFQATT, CDR2 SNEGSKA (reference sequence). DNA of the CDR3: TGCAGTGCTAGTGATTTCAGGAATATACATGGCTACACCTTC. The encoded protein is CSASDFRNIHGYTF.

The chain links TRBV7-3 to TRBJ2-2, with 11 bases aligning to TRBD2. This CDR3 is 16 amino acids long. V shed 4 bases and J 6 bases; nucleotides not matched to a gene: 7. CDR1 is SGHTA and CDR2 is FQGTGA in the germline V gene. CDR3 protein: CASSSGIAGGSGELFF. The CDR3 coding sequence is TGTGCCAGCAGCTCCGGTATAGCGGGAGGGTCCGGGGAGCTGTTTTTT. Filled out from reference TRBV7-3 and TRBJ2-2, the complete variable domain reads GAGVSQTPSNKVTEKGKYVELRCDPISGHTALYWYRQSLGQGPEFLIYFQGTGAADDSGLPNDRFFAVRPEGSVSTLKIQRTERGDSAVYLCASSSGIAGGSGELFFGEGSRLTVL.

This clone was detected only once. This chain uses TRBV7-9 with TRBJ2-1, with a weak D call TRBD2 (6 bases). The CDR3 has 16 residues. Germline V gene sequence: CDR1 SEHNR, CDR2 FQNEAQ (reference sequence). Trimming removed 5 bases at V and 4 bases at J, with 18 bases between. CDR3 sequence (DNA): TGTGCCAGCAGCGCCGATCGCGGGAATTCGTACAATGAGCAGTTCTTC. Its protein product is CASSADRGNSYNEQFF. Variable domain in full (rest from reference TRBV7-9 and TRBJ2-1): DTGVSQNPRHKITKRGQNVTFRCDPISEHNRLYWYRQTLGQGPEFLTYFQNEAQLEKSRLLSDRFSAERPKGSFSTLEIQRTEQGDSAMYLCASSADRGNSYNEQFFGPGTRLTVL.

This clone came up once. J is TRBJ2-7 and V is TRBV11-2; TRBD2 might be the D (6 bases). Germline V gene sequence: CDR1 SGHAT, CDR2 FQNNGV. The V end lost 0 bases, the J end lost 2 bases, and 8 bases lay between the germline ends. The CDR3 runs to 14 residues. CDR3 sequence: CASSLDRGTYEQYF. In nucleotides, the CDR3 is TGTGCCAGCAGCTTAGATCGCGGGACCTACGAGCAGTACTTC.

The V and J genes are TRBV10-1 and TRBJ2-3; no clear D. Deletions cut 8 bases from V and 6 bases from J, with 21 bases between. Per germline, CDR1 WNHNN and CDR2 SYGVQD (reference sequence). The CDR3 covers 15 residues. The CDR3 sequence: CASPYYRNGTDTQYF. In DNA, the CDR3 is TGCGCCAGCCCCTACTATAGGAACGGTACGGATACGCAGTATTTT.